Reported below is one TCR beta chain. Its antigen is not known. This sample was included in a study of blood T cells in healthy people across ages. Notes on the study in general: Age showed a roughly linear inverse relationship with TCR beta diversity per million T cells.

It was with a sample-barcoded 5' primer and a J-beta primer mix that a second PCR of about 6 to 12 cycles was run. TCRdb used MiXCR to reprocess the 5' RACE reads, holding one entry per CDR3 protein. The data contain fewer than 700,000 distinct CDR3 sequences, about 43% of them singletons. Specimen: blood. The receptor was derived from a man older than 75 in good health.

This chain's CDR3 is CASSSRTGDEKLFF. The DNA for the CDR3 is TGTGCCAGCAGCTCCCGGACAGGGGATGAAAAACTGTTTTTT. The chain joins TRBV7-2 to TRBJ1-4; TRBD1 agrees at 9 bases. This CDR3 has 14 residues. The J segment lost 6 bases and the V segment lost 4 bases, leaving 3 bases of the junction unmatched. Germline V gives CDR1 SGHTA, CDR2 FQGNSA.